This TCR beta chain was sequenced in a study of radiotherapy plus CTLA-4 blockade in lung cancer. Study context: Disease control reached approximately 30%, with objective responses in 15% to 20%.

Those with chemo-refractory metastatic non-small-cell lung cancer were treated with focal radiation combined with CTLA-4 blockade using ipilimumab. Germline V gene sequence: CDR1 KGHSH, CDR2 LQKENI. This CDR3 has 14 residues. V shed 6 bases, J shed 1 base, and the junction held 4 bases outside the gene matches. Study-wide points: Response was reportedly best predicted by early blood T cell clone dynamics, with interferon-beta. Once radiotherapy plus ipilimumab had been given, TCR clones derived from tumor expanded in blood.

The assay was immunoSEQ multiplex PCR, and TCRdb's table has in-frame clones only and misses some. The sample lists approximately 85,000 clones; approximately 80% were seen once. This clone has a handful of counts. Its cognate antigen is unknown. This same CDR3 is encoded by further DNA sequences in the sample. Source: peripheral blood, taken from a patient treated with radiotherapy plus ipilimumab. This chain joins TRBV18 and TRBJ1-1; 8 bases line up with TRBD1. The sequence derives from a human donor with non-small cell lung cancer that progressed on radiotherapy plus ipilimumab. In DNA, the CDR3 is TGTGCCAGCTCCCCAGGGACAGGGAACACTGAAGCTTTCTTT. Protein: CASSPGTGNTEAFF.